One sample yielded the 9 T cell receptor beta chains listed below, sequenced in a study of shared clonotypes between healthy human individuals. Clones were read by immunoSEQ multiplex PCR, and TCRdb kept only the in-frame ones, dropping some. Of about 520,000 clones in the sample, 95% to 97% are singletons; the top ten hold under 0.065%. The sequenced material came from naive CD4+ T cells sorted from blood. The subset was: CD45RA+ positively selected. These receptors were collected from a young woman in good health.

The J gene is TRBJ2-1, the V gene TRBV11-2, with TRBD2 matching over 11 bases. Per the germline V gene, CDR1 is SGHAT and CDR2 is FQNNGV. The trim removed 5 bases at V and 9 bases at J, leaving 9 bases unmatched. There are 15 residues in the CDR3. The CDR3 loop is CASSLSGRASGEQFF. DNA for the CDR3: TGTGCCAGCAGCCTTAGCGGGAGGGCCAGCGGTGAGCAGTTCTTC. Variable domain in full (rest from reference TRBV11-2 and TRBJ2-1): EAGVAQSPRYKIIEKRQSVAFWCNPISGHATLYWYQQILGQGPKLLIQFQNNGVVDDSQLPKDRFSAERLKGVDSTLKIQPAKLEDSAVYLCASSLSGRASGEQFFGPGTRLTVL.

The chain recombines TRBV10-2 with TRBJ2-3, with D perhaps matching TRBD1 or TRBD2 (6 bases each). Trimming took 6 bases from V and 1 from J, leaving 23 bases between them. The CDR3 sequence is 18 residues long. The germline gives CDR1 WSHSY, CDR2 SAAADI. In DNA form, the CDR3 reads TGCGCCAGCAGGAATAGCCTTGGGAAGGAGGGGGGCACAGATACGCAGTATTTT. Residues: CASRNSLGKEGGTDTQYF.

The gene calls are TRBV10-3 and TRBJ2-7; 8 bases map to TRBD2. CDR1 ENHRY and CDR2 SYGVKD come from the germline V gene. Trimming cost V 4 bases and J 2 bases; bases outside gene matches: 10. The CDR3 extends over 16 amino acids. CDR3 DNA: TGTGCCATCAGTGGGCTCACCGGGACTAGGCCCTACGAGCAGTACTTC. This gives the protein CAISGLTGTRPYEQYF.

In its sample, this clone was seen a few times. The rearrangement joins TRBV10-3 to TRBJ2-7, with D possibly TRBD1 on 6 matching bases. CDR3 length: 13 residues. Germline loops: CDR1 ENHRY, CDR2 SYGVKD. Trimming stripped 5 bases from V and 3 bases from J, with 11 bases between. CDR3 residues: CAISTGQSYEQYF. CDR3 nucleotide sequence: TGTGCCATCAGTACCGGACAGAGCTACGAGCAGTACTTC.

This chain connects TRBV28 to TRBJ2-1, with D hard to call. Germline loops: CDR1 MDHEN, CDR2 SYDVKM. The CDR3 has 14 amino acids. V dropped 7 bases and J dropped 10 bases, with 20 bases sitting between them. CDR3 nucleotide sequence: TGTGCCAGCACTCCGGCAGGAGCCCTCACAGAGCAGTTCTTC. Protein product: CASTPAGALTEQFF.

With regard to this clone: A read error may account for a junction end that differs from germline. The chain employs TRBV20-1 and TRBJ2-1; 10 bases are a match to TRBD2. CDR3 size: 9 residues. The germline V gene has CDR1 DFQATT and CDR2 SNEGSKA (reference sequence). The CDR3 region is CSAEREGIF. The DNA of the CDR3 is TGCAGTGCTGAGCGGGAGGGGATCTTC.

The chain carries TRBV6-1 and TRBJ1-5; TRBD1 aligns across 9 bases. CDR3 length: 15 amino acids. V dropped 7 bases and J dropped 2; count of bases not matched to a gene: 6. CDR1 is MNHNS, CDR2 SASEGT, per germline. The CDR3 region has the DNA TGTGCCAGCATTAAGGACAGGGGAGGCAATCAGCCCCAGCATTTT. Translating gives CASIKDRGGNQPQHF.

This chain joins TRBV5-1 and TRBJ1-1, with D possibly being TRBD1 (6 bases). This CDR3 region has 13 residues. Germline CDR1 is SGHRS and CDR2 is YFSETQ. Trimming removed 4 bases from V and 8 bases from J, with 15 bases in between. The CDR3 is CASSPGGGREAFF. The CDR3 nucleotides are TGCGCCAGCAGCCCGGGGGGCGGCAGAGAAGCTTTCTTT.

The genes are TRBV11-2 and TRBJ2-3; 7 bases align to TRBD2. Germline loops: CDR1 SGHAT, CDR2 FQNNGV. The V and J ends lost 2 bases and 0 bases, in that order; junction bases with no gene match: 2. This CDR3 region has 15 residues. In nucleotides, the CDR3 is TGTGCCAGCAGCTTACAGCGGGGAAGCACAGATACGCAGTATTTT. Translation: CASSLQRGSTDTQYF.